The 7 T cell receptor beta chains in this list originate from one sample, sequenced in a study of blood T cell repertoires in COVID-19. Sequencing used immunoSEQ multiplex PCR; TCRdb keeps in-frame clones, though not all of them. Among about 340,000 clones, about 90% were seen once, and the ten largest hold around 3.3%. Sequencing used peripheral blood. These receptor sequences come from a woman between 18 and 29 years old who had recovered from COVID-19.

The DNA of the CDR3 is TGTGCCAGCAAGAGGAGCTCCTATAATTCACCCCTCCACTTT. Its translation: CASKRSSYNSPLHF. The chain joins TRBV27 to TRBJ1-6; D not certain. Trimming took 7 bases from V and 0 from J, leaving 7 bases between them. Looked up from germline, CDR1 is MNHEY and CDR2 is SMNVEV (reference sequence). The CDR3 extends over 14 amino acids.

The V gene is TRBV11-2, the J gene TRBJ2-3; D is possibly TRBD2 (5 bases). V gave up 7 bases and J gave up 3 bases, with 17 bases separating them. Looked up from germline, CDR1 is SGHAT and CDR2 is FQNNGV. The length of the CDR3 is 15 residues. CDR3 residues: CASIYWGAATDTQYF. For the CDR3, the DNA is TGTGCCAGCATCTACTGGGGAGCTGCGACAGATACGCAGTATTTT. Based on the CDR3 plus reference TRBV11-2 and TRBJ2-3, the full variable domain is EAGVAQSPRYKIIEKRQSVAFWCNPISGHATLYWYQQILGQGPKLLIQFQNNGVVDDSQLPKDRFSAERLKGVDSTLKIQPAKLEDSAVYLCASIYWGAATDTQYFGPGTRLTVL.

The CDR3 region has the DNA TGTGCCAGCATGCTTCTTCAGGGGCGCAATCAGCCCCAGCATTTT. Amino acids: CASMLLQGRNQPQHF. The genes are TRBV27 and TRBJ1-5, with D perhaps matching TRBD1 (6 bases). The CDR3 is 15 residues long. The germline V gene encodes CDR1 MNHEY and CDR2 SMNVEV (reference sequence). V dropped 7 bases and J dropped 2 bases, with 15 bases sitting between them.

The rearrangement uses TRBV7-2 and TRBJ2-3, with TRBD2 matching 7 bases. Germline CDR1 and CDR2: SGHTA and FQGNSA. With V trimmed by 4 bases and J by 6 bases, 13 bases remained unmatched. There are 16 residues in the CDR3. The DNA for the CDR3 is TGTGCCAGCAGCTCCCCTAGCGGAGACTTATCCGATACGCAGTATTTT. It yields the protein CASSSPSGDLSDTQYF.

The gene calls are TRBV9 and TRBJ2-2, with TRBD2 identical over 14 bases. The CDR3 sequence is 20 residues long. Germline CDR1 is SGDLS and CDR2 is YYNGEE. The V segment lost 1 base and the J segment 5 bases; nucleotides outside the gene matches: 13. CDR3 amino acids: CASSVPPRGTSGSQTGELFF. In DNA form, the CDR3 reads TGTGCCAGCAGCGTACCACCCCGCGGGACTAGCGGGAGTCAAACCGGGGAGCTGTTTTTT.

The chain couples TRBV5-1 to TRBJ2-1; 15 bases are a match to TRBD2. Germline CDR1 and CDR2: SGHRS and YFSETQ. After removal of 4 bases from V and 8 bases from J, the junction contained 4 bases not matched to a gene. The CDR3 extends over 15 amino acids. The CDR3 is CASSPGLAGGYEQFF. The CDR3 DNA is TGCGCCAGCAGCCCGGGACTAGCGGGAGGCTATGAGCAGTTCTTC. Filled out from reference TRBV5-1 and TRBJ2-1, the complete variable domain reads KAGVTQTPRYLIKTRGQQVTLSCSPISGHRSVSWYQQTPGQGLQFLFEYFSETQRNKGNFPGRFSGRQFSNSRSEMNVSTLELGDSALYLCASSPGLAGGYEQFFGPGTRLTVL.

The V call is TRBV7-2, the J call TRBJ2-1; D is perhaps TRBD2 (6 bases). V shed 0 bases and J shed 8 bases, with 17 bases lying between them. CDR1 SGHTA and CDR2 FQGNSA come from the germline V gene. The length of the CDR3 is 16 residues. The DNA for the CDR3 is TGTGCCAGCAGCTTAGCTTTACTAGCTCGTGTCCATGAGCAGTTCTTC. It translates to CASSLALLARVHEQFF.